These T cell receptor beta chains were read from a single sample in a study of cytomegalovirus exposure and HLA in healthy donors. Profiled with immunoSEQ multiplex PCR; TCRdb holds only in-frame clones, not every one. In the table there are 100,000 to 150,000 clones, approximately 84% of which are singletons. The sequenced material came from PBMCs. These TCRs come from a boy aged 2 to 10 in good health and CMV-seronegative. Each CDR3 is given with its conserved first and last residue. Fields, in order: J gene, V gene, CDR3 length, CDR3 protein.

j_call: TRBJ1-2
v_call: TRBV5-6
cdr3_length: 17
cdr3_aa: CASSHRGWRVPNYGYTF

j_call: TRBJ1-1
v_call: TRBV10-3
cdr3_length: 14
cdr3_aa: CAIGAGPMNTEAFF

j_call: TRBJ1-4
v_call: TRBV25-1
cdr3_length: 14
cdr3_aa: CASRAPGSNEKLFF

j_call: TRBJ2-3
v_call: TRBV9
cdr3_length: 14
cdr3_aa: CASSARLPADTQYF

j_call: TRBJ2-7
v_call: TRBV6-1
cdr3_length: 15
cdr3_aa: CASSEGQFSSYEQYF

j_call: TRBJ1-1
v_call: TRBV18
cdr3_length: 16
cdr3_aa: CASSVSGTGMNTEAFF

j_call: TRBJ2-1
v_call: TRBV2
cdr3_length: 16
cdr3_aa: CASSLSLGQGEDEQFF

j_call: TRBJ2-1
v_call: TRBV6-4
cdr3_length: 13
cdr3_aa: CASSEASYNEQFF

j_call: TRBJ2-1
v_call: TRBV27
cdr3_length: 15
cdr3_aa: CASRLGLGGGHEQFF

j_call: TRBJ2-3
v_call: TRBV19
cdr3_length: 16
cdr3_aa: CASSLTGQGVSDTQYF

j_call: TRBJ1-4
v_call: TRBV30
cdr3_length: 15
cdr3_aa: CAWSHYQGADEKLFF

j_call: TRBJ2-5
v_call: TRBV12-5
cdr3_length: 14
cdr3_aa: CASGPDILSETQYF

j_call: TRBJ2-5
v_call: TRBV11-2
cdr3_length: 17
cdr3_aa: CASSLGTSGGHQETQYF

j_call: TRBJ2-4
v_call: TRBV11-2
cdr3_length: 18
cdr3_aa: CASSLIPTGAGVGNIQYF

j_call: TRBJ2-1
v_call: TRBV4-2
cdr3_length: 16
cdr3_aa: CASSLSGLYGNNEQFF

j_call: TRBJ1-1
v_call: TRBV2
cdr3_length: 13
cdr3_aa: CASIPGQVNEAFF

j_call: TRBJ1-5
v_call: TRBV6-1
cdr3_length: 15
cdr3_aa: CASRKLRDSNQPQHF

j_call: TRBJ2-1
v_call: TRBV7-9
cdr3_length: 14
cdr3_aa: CATPGGKGSAEQFF

j_call: TRBJ2-3
v_call: TRBV6-5
cdr3_length: 16
cdr3_aa: CASSYSKISGTDTQYF

j_call: TRBJ2-2
v_call: TRBV9
cdr3_length: 16
cdr3_aa: CASTLGGQGNTGELFF

j_call: TRBJ1-3
v_call: TRBV7-9
cdr3_length: 14
cdr3_aa: CASSQTVSGGTIYF

j_call: TRBJ1-1
v_call: TRBV5-8
cdr3_length: 15
cdr3_aa: CASSSEIVRPAEAFF

j_call: TRBJ2-1
v_call: TRBV2
cdr3_length: 14
cdr3_aa: CAVLGAGVYYEQFF

j_call: TRBJ2-1
v_call: TRBV29-1
cdr3_length: 14
cdr3_aa: CSVLTSGIDNEQFF

j_call: TRBJ1-3
v_call: TRBV9
cdr3_length: 15
cdr3_aa: CASSVAGRNGNTIYF

j_call: TRBJ2-1
v_call: TRBV2
cdr3_length: 15
cdr3_aa: CASSESAGAYNEQFF

j_call: TRBJ1-2
v_call: TRBV6-5
cdr3_length: 14
cdr3_aa: CASSYTGQSYGYTF

j_call: TRBJ1-3
v_call: TRBV4-2
cdr3_length: 16
cdr3_aa: CASSQDPGRAGNTIYF

j_call: TRBJ1-5
v_call: TRBV6-6
cdr3_length: 14
cdr3_aa: CASSQSSSNQPQHF

j_call: TRBJ1-1
v_call: TRBV30
cdr3_length: 11
cdr3_aa: CAWEEGVEAFF

j_call: TRBJ2-3
v_call: TRBV10-3
cdr3_length: 14
cdr3_aa: CAISDRALTDTQYF

j_call: TRBJ2-1
v_call: TRBV5-6
cdr3_length: 15
cdr3_aa: CASSYRGSSYNEQFF

j_call: TRBJ2-7
v_call: TRBV6-1
cdr3_length: 15
cdr3_aa: CASRTPGGFTYEQYF

j_call: TRBJ1-1
v_call: TRBV7-9
cdr3_length: 14
cdr3_aa: CSSSLRGPDTEAFF

j_call: TRBJ1-2
v_call: TRBV6-4
cdr3_length: 15
cdr3_aa: CASSDGRGIGYGYTF

j_call: TRBJ2-3
v_call: TRBV11-2
cdr3_length: 16
cdr3_aa: CASSLLAPRGTDTQYF

j_call: TRBJ1-4
v_call: TRBV9
cdr3_length: 14
cdr3_aa: CASSAGGTNEKLFF

j_call: TRBJ2-2
v_call: TRBV4-3
cdr3_length: 16
cdr3_aa: CASSQEWQGYTGELFF

j_call: TRBJ1-2
v_call: TRBV4-1
cdr3_length: 13
cdr3_aa: CASSQILSYGYTF

j_call: TRBJ2-3
v_call: TRBV2
cdr3_length: 15
cdr3_aa: CASRKGLAGGDTQYF

j_call: TRBJ1-3
v_call: TRBV5-6
cdr3_length: 14
cdr3_aa: CASSPHEGGDTIYF

j_call: TRBJ2-7
v_call: TRBV30
cdr3_length: 14
cdr3_aa: CAWSYGQGAYEQYF

j_call: TRBJ2-7
v_call: TRBV19
cdr3_length: 11
cdr3_aa: CASSGGYEQYF

j_call: TRBJ2-7
v_call: TRBV18
cdr3_length: 13
cdr3_aa: CASSLDTLREQYF

j_call: TRBJ1-5
v_call: TRBV2
cdr3_length: 16
cdr3_aa: CASSITGGGVGQPQHF